This TCR beta chain was sequenced in a study of beta chain features in type 1 diabetes. This CDR3 spans 15 amino acids. CDR1 is SGHNT, CDR2 YYREEE, per germline (reference sequence). The ends were cut back, 4 bases at V and 5 bases at J, with 18 bases in the middle. Populations isolated by sorting all had purity greater than 95%. Every isolated RNA sample was fully reverse transcribed, so sequencing captured expressed TCRB transcripts. Assay used: immunoSEQ multiplex PCR; TCRdb lists only in-frame clones, some missing. Of 130,000 or so clones in the sample, 9% were seen once. Study conclusions and caveats: Relative to healthy donors, patients appeared to have naive, central memory and Treg TCRB repertoires that were more similar. Patients with Type 1 diabetes showed moderately but significantly shorter TCRB CDR3s in all four CD4+ subsets.

For this clone: Its antigen remains unknown.

The sequenced material came from central memory CD4+ T cells from blood. This sequence joins TRBV5-4 and TRBJ2-5, with D tentatively TRBD1 (6 bases). The source is a young man with type 1 diabetes. The CDR3 bases are TGTGCCAGCAGCCAAGATCCACGGACAGCGGAGACCCAGTACTTC. Its protein product is CASSQDPRTAETQYF.